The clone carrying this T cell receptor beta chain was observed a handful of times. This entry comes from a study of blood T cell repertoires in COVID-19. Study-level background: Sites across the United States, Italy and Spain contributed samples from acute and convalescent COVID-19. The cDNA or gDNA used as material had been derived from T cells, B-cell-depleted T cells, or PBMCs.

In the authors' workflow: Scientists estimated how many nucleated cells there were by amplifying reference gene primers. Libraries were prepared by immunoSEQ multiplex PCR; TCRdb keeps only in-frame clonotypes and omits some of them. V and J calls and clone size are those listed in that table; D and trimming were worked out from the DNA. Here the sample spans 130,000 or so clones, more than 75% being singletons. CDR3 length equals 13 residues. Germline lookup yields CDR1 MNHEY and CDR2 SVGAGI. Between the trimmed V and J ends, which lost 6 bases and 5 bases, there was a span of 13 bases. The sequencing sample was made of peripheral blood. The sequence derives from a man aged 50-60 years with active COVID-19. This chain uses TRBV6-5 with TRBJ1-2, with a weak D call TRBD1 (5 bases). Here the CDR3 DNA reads TGTGCCAGCAGCCTTGACAGCGGGTATGGCTACACCTTC. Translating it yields CASSLDSGYGYTF.